One sample yielded the 25 T cell receptor beta chains listed below, sequenced in a study of cytomegalovirus exposure and HLA in healthy donors. Only in-frame clones appear in the TCRdb table, and some are missing; sequencing was by immunoSEQ multiplex PCR. The sample lists about 220,000 clones, around nine tenths occurring once. The sequenced sample consisted of PBMCs. The origin of the receptors is a young woman in good health and CMV-seronegative.

This sequence joins TRBV9 and TRBJ2-2; 7 bases fit TRBD1. The CDR3 sequence is 15 residues long. Trimming cost V 3 bases and J 4 bases; bases outside gene matches: 6. Germline-derived CDR1 and CDR2 are SGDLS and YYNGEE. CDR3 DNA sequence: TGTGCCAGCAGCGAGCAGGGGGAAATCACCGGGGAGCTGTTTTTT. Protein sequence: CASSEQGEITGELFF.

The chain carries TRBV29-1 and TRBJ2-7; D possibly corresponds to TRBD1 (6 bases). V lost 4 bases, J lost 3 bases, and 13 bases lay in between. The CDR3 is made up of 13 amino acids. From germline, CDR1 is SQVTM and CDR2 ANQGSEA. In DNA form, the CDR3 reads TGCAGCGTTGGAGGGGGAATTAGCTACGAGCAGTACTTC. Its translation is CSVGGGISYEQYF.

The rearrangement links TRBV6-1 to TRBJ2-2; perhaps TRBD2 as D (7 bases). The germline V and J ends were trimmed by 6 bases and 7 bases, with 18 bases remaining between them. CDR3 size: 15 residues. Germline values: CDR1 MNHNS, CDR2 SASEGT. In DNA form, the CDR3 reads TGTGCCAGCAGCACTAGGGGGGGGCAAGACGGGGAGCTGTTTTTT. It translates to CASSTRGGQDGELFF.

The genes are TRBV6-4 and TRBJ2-1, with 9 positions matching TRBD2. The CDR3 is 14 amino acids. The junction had 5 bases not matched to a gene; V was cut back by 2 bases and J by 9 bases. CDR1 and CDR2 (germline): MRHNA, SNTAGT. The CDR3 spells CASSDLSGSGEQFF. CDR3 nucleotide sequence: TGTGCCAGCAGTGACCTTAGCGGGAGTGGTGAGCAGTTCTTC.

The chain is built from TRBV6-1 and TRBJ2-2; 10 nucleotides line up with TRBD1. V lost 5 bases, J lost 10 bases, and 10 bases stayed unmatched. The CDR3 is 15 amino acids. Germline CDR1 MNHNS, CDR2 SASEGT. CDR3 in amino acids: CASSQRPGTGEELFF. Written as DNA, the CDR3 is TGTGCCAGCAGTCAACGTCCCGGGACAGGGGAGGAGCTGTTTTTT.

This clone has only a few counts. This chain uses TRBV5-1 with TRBJ1-4; D may be TRBD1 (5 bases). V lost 4 bases and J lost 3, with 16 bases in between. Germline CDR1 and CDR2: SGHRS and YFSETQ. CDR3 size: 16 residues. The chain's CDR3 is CASSRGEITANEKLFF. In DNA, the CDR3 is TGCGCCAGCAGCCGGGGGGAGATTACGGCTAATGAAAAACTGTTTTTT.

CDR3 sequence (DNA): TGTGCCACCCGGGACAACCTTAGCAATCAGCCCCAGCATTTT. Amino acid sequence: CATRDNLSNQPQHF. The chain links TRBV10-3 to TRBJ1-5, with D perhaps matching TRBD1 (6 bases). Germline V gives CDR1 ENHRY, CDR2 SYGVKD. Trimming removed 10 bases from V and 0 bases from J, with 13 bases in between. CDR3 length: 14 amino acids.

This chain links TRBV4-1 with TRBJ1-6; D ambiguous. V was shortened by 5 bases and J by 5 bases, with 10 bases between the two germline ends. Germline lookup yields CDR1 MGHRA and CDR2 YSYEKL. The CDR3 totals 14 residues. CDR3 coding DNA: TGCGCCAGCAGCGTGACTAGGGATAATTCACCCCTCCACTTT. This gives the protein CASSVTRDNSPLHF.

The CDR3 loop reads CASMRLREQYF. The CDR3 DNA is TGTGCCAGCATGAGGTTAAGGGAGCAGTACTTC. This chain joins TRBV6-1 and TRBJ2-7; D unclear. The length of the CDR3 is 11 residues. The V end was cut by 7 bases, the J end by 7 bases, with 11 bases between. Germline CDR1 reads MNHNS; CDR2 reads SASEGT.

This chain joins TRBV5-1 and TRBJ2-5; D gene uncertain. Germline loops: CDR1 SGHRS, CDR2 YFSETQ. The V and J ends lost 1 base and 2 bases respectively, with 9 bases between them. This CDR3 is built from 14 residues. DNA of the CDR3: TGCGCCAGCAGCTTGTCGGTCGAACAAGAGACCCAGTACTTC. This codes for CASSLSVEQETQYF.

The CDR3 DNA reads as TGTGCCAGCAGCGTATCAGGAACTCACAATGAGCAGTTCTTC. Its translation: CASSVSGTHNEQFF. This chain links TRBV9 with TRBJ2-1; the D is unclear. This CDR3 is built from 14 residues. CDR1 and CDR2 (germline): SGDLS, YYNGEE. The germline V and J ends were trimmed by 1 base and 5 bases, with 10 bases remaining between them.

The chain couples TRBV6-1 to TRBJ2-3, with 8 bases fitting TRBD2. The CDR3 runs to 14 residues. Germline loops: CDR1 MNHNS, CDR2 SASEGT. The V and J ends lost 8 bases and 0 bases, in that order; junction bases with no gene match: 4. The CDR3 DNA sequence: TGTGCCAGCCGGACTAGCCGGAGCACAGATACGCAGTATTTT. Its translation: CASRTSRSTDTQYF.

V is TRBV7-9 and J is TRBJ1-1; the D gene is possibly TRBD1 (6 bases). Germline lookup yields CDR1 SEHNR and CDR2 FQNEAQ (reference sequence). V was pared by 5 bases and J by 11 bases, with 21 bases between. This CDR3 spans 14 amino acids. This chain's CDR3 is CASSRDTLVVGAFF. The CDR3 region has the DNA TGTGCCAGCAGCAGGGACACGCTAGTCGTTGGGGCTTTCTTT.

The rearrangement links TRBV19 to TRBJ2-2, with a possible D match to TRBD1 (6 bases). CDR1 and CDR2 (germline): LNHDA, SQIVND (reference sequence). CDR3 length: 14 residues. The V end lost 5 bases, the J end lost 6 bases, and 13 bases lay between the germline ends. CDR3 nucleotide sequence: TGTGCCAGTAGTTTGCAGGGGTCCGCCGGGGAGCTGTTTTTT. This codes for CASSLQGSAGELFF.

The chain combines TRBV28 with TRBJ1-2, with D possibly TRBD1 on 6 matching bases. Germline-derived CDR1 and CDR2 are MDHEN and SYDVKM. Trimming stripped 7 bases from V and 3 bases from J, with 12 bases between. There are 13 residues in the CDR3. CDR3 sequence: CASIRTEDYGYTF. The CDR3 DNA reads as TGTGCCAGCATCCGGACAGAGGACTATGGCTACACCTTC.

The sample holds a few counts of this clone. A read error may produce the germline difference seen at one junction end. The chain links TRBV7-3 to TRBJ2-7; 10 nucleotides match TRBD2. The CDR3 extends over 14 amino acids. Germline V gene data show CDR1 as SGHTA and CDR2 as FQGTGA. This CDR3 is CASTLGLAAYEQYF. The CDR3 DNA follows: TGTGCCAGCACCTTAGGACTAGCGGCCTACGAGCAGTACTTC.

This chain connects TRBV7-2 to TRBJ2-3; weak D call: TRBD2 (6 bases). This CDR3 spans 14 amino acids. Per the germline V gene, CDR1 is SGHTA and CDR2 is FQGNSA. Between the trimmed V and J ends, which lost 0 bases and 8 bases, there was a span of 12 bases. For the CDR3, the DNA is TGTGCCAGCAGCTTAGCGGGAGGTGGAGGTACGCAGTATTTT. It codes for CASSLAGGGGTQYF.

The chain uses TRBV11-3 and TRBJ2-6; 7 positions agree with TRBD1. The CDR3 runs 18 residues. Trimming took 4 bases from V and 1 from J; bases not matched to a gene: 10. CDR1 and CDR2 from the germline V gene are SGHNT and YENEEA. CDR3 bases: TGTGCCAGCAGCTCATCCCGACAGGGTGGGTCTGGGGCCAACGTCCTGACTTTC. Translation gives CASSSSRQGGSGANVLTF. Supplemented by reference TRBV11-3 and TRBJ2-6, the full variable domain reads EAGVVQSPRYKIIEKKQPVAFWCNPISGHNTLYWYLQNLGQGPELLIRYENEEAVDDSQLPKDRFSAERLKGVDSTLKIQPAELGDSAVYLCASSSSRQGGSGANVLTFGAGSRLTVL.

This chain uses TRBV5-6 with TRBJ2-7; 9 nucleotides align to TRBD1. CDR1 and CDR2 from the germline V gene are SGHDT and YYEEEE. CDR3 length: 15 amino acids. After removal of 4 bases from V and 7 bases from J, the junction contained 12 bases not matched to a gene. CDR3 amino acids: CASSRGQGPILEQYF. CDR3 bases: TGTGCCAGCAGCAGAGGACAGGGGCCTATCTTGGAGCAGTACTTC. Full variable domain (rest looked up from reference TRBV5-6 and TRBJ2-7): DAGVTQSPTHLIKTRGQQVTLRCSPKSGHDTVSWYQQALGQGPQFIFQYYEEEERQRGNFPDRFSGHQFPNYSSELNVNALLLGDSALYLCASSRGQGPILEQYFGPGTRLTVT.

The chain carries TRBV5-1 and TRBJ1-5; no firm D call. V was pared by 6 bases and J by 4 bases, with 26 bases between. The CDR3 runs 18 residues. Germline V gives CDR1 SGHRS, CDR2 YFSETQ. The CDR3 protein is CASNVGVAGVSINQPQHF. The CDR3 nucleotides read TGCGCCAGCAACGTTGGGGTGGCCGGGGTATCCATAAATCAGCCCCAGCATTTT.

This rearrangement joins TRBV5-1 to TRBJ1-2, with a possible D match to TRBD1 (6 bases). The CDR3 runs to 16 residues. V lost 4 bases and J lost 7, with 23 bases in between. Germline CDR1 and CDR2: SGHRS and YFSETQ. CDR3 coding DNA: TGCGCCAGCAGCCCTACTCCAACCGGGACAAGAAGTGGCTACACCTTC. As protein: CASSPTPTGTRSGYTF.

J is TRBJ1-6 and V is TRBV23-1; a weak D match, TRBD1 (5 bases). TRBV23-1 is assigned to the ORF class and has an uncertain function. The CDR3 length is 15 residues. Trimming stripped 1 base from V and 9 bases from J, with 13 bases between. In DNA form, the CDR3 reads TGCGCCAGCAGTCAATGTCGGGGGATGGTTTCACCCCTCCACTTT. This gives the protein CASSQCRGMVSPLHF.

The V call is TRBV30, the J call TRBJ1-4, with a tentative D call TRBD1 (6 bases). Germline loops: CDR1 GTSNPN, CDR2 SVGIG (reference sequence). V lost 2 bases and J lost 7, with 11 bases in between. The CDR3 covers 13 residues. CDR3 region: CAWSKGDVEKLFF. The CDR3 nucleotides are TGTGCCTGGAGTAAGGGGGACGTTGAAAAACTGTTTTTT.

The chain couples TRBV5-1 to TRBJ2-7; tentatively, D is TRBD2 (5 bases). Looked up from germline, CDR1 is SGHRS and CDR2 is YFSETQ. Trimming cost V 6 bases and J 3 bases, with 16 bases left between them. The CDR3 is 14 residues long. This CDR3 reads CASKVSGKVYEQYF. The DNA of the CDR3 is TGCGCCAGCAAGGTATCCGGGAAAGTCTACGAGCAGTACTTC.

The rearrangement links TRBV25-1 to TRBJ1-2; TRBD1 matches 9 bases. Germline loops: CDR1 MGHDK, CDR2 SYGVNS. The CDR3 is made up of 15 amino acids. V trimming: 4 bases; J trimming: 2 bases; junction bases outside the gene matches: 5. CDR3 DNA: TGTGCCAGCAGTGCGGTCGGGACAGGGAACTATGGCTACACCTTC. Translation: CASSAVGTGNYGYTF.